The 30 T cell receptor beta chains below were found in one sample sequenced in a study of OX40 agonist ivuxolimab in advanced cancers. Measured with immunoSEQ multiplex PCR; TCRdb has only the in-frame clones, and not every one. The sample yields tens of thousands of clones, 87% seen once. The source was CD4+ or CD8+ T cells sorted from blood, collected in a trial of the OX40 agonist ivuxolimab. These receptors were taken from an adult with an advanced solid tumor such as melanoma, head and neck, liver or kidney cancer.

The chain is built from TRBV28 and TRBJ2-3; D not resolved. CDR1 and CDR2 (germline): MDHEN, SYDVKM. The V gene lost 11 bases and the J gene lost 4 bases, with 16 bases spanning the gap. The CDR3 is made up of 13 amino acids. DNA of the CDR3: TGTGCCGGTCGTGGGCACTTGGCAGATACGCAGTATTTT. Encoded protein: CAGRGHLADTQYF.

The genes are TRBV29-1 and TRBJ1-2; no reliable D call. V gave up 0 bases and J gave up 5 bases, with 13 bases separating them. Germline CDR1 SQVTM, CDR2 ANQGSEA. The CDR3 has 14 amino acids. This CDR3 is CSVEDPYSTYGYTF. The CDR3 DNA reads as TGCAGCGTTGAAGACCCTTATTCGACGTATGGCTACACCTTC.

The chain employs TRBV5-1 and TRBJ2-3, with D possibly matching TRBD1 (6 bases). The CDR3 has 14 amino acids. Germline loops: CDR1 SGHRS, CDR2 YFSETQ. Trimming shortened V by 2 bases and J by 2 bases, and 9 bases separated the two germline ends. CDR3 sequence: CASSLGQSTDTQYF. CDR3 bases: TGCGCCAGCAGCTTAGGACAGTCCACAGATACGCAGTATTTT. Combining the CDR3 with reference TRBV5-1 and TRBJ2-3 gives the whole variable domain KAGVTQTPRYLIKTRGQQVTLSCSPISGHRSVSWYQQTPGQGLQFLFEYFSETQRNKGNFPGRFSGRQFSNSRSEMNVSTLELGDSALYLCASSLGQSTDTQYFGPGTRLTVL.

This clone was counted a few times. The chain recombines TRBV19 with TRBJ1-1; D not certain. The germline V and J ends were trimmed by 7 bases and 6 bases, with 9 bases remaining between them. The CDR3 covers 11 residues. The V gene's germline CDR1 is LNHDA and CDR2 SQIVND (reference sequence). The CDR3 nucleotides are TGTGCCAGTACCCGGGATCCTGAAGCTTTCTTT. Translating it yields CASTRDPEAFF.

This clone has only a few counts. This chain uses TRBV7-6 with TRBJ2-1; no clear D gene. This CDR3 has 13 residues. The ends were cut back, 3 bases at V and 9 bases at J, with 12 bases in the middle. Germline V CDR1 and CDR2: SGHVS, FNYEAQ. The CDR3 nucleotides read TGTGCCAGCAGCTTCAGGCCGTCTGGTGAGCAGTTCTTC. Translated, it gives CASSFRPSGEQFF.

To note about this clone: One junction end disagrees with the germline gene, perhaps due to a read error. Additional DNA sequences in this sample encode the identical CDR3. The rearrangement links TRBV30 to TRBJ2-7; D may be TRBD1 or TRBD2 (6 bases each). The CDR3 has 11 amino acids. The germline CDR1 and CDR2 sequences are GTSNPN and SVGIG (reference sequence). This CDR3 reads CGWVGGDEQYF. CDR3 nucleotides: TGCGGGTGGGTGGGGGGCGACGAGCAGTACTTC.

The CDR3 DNA reads TGTGCCAGCAGCCCCACCCCGGGACTAGCGGGAGGGAGCTCCTACAATGAGCAGTTCTTC. Amino acid sequence: CASSPTPGLAGGSSYNEQFF. V usage is TRBV9 and J usage is TRBJ2-1, with TRBD2 matching 16 bases. V was clipped by 4 bases and J by 0 bases; unmatched bases: 10. The CDR3 is 20 amino acids. Germline V gene data show CDR1 as SGDLS and CDR2 as YYNGEE.

This chain connects TRBV30 to TRBJ2-2; D tentatively reads TRBD1 or TRBD2 (5 bases each). The CDR3 has 13 amino acids. Germline values: CDR1 GTSNPN, CDR2 SVGIG (reference sequence). The V and J ends lost 0 bases and 9 bases respectively, with 11 bases between them. CDR3 nucleotides: TGTGCCTGGAGTGTACCAGGGAGCCGGGAGCTGTTTTTT. Translated: CAWSVPGSRELFF.

The rearrangement joins TRBV10-3 to TRBJ1-3, with a possible D match to TRBD1 (5 bases). The germline V gene has CDR1 ENHRY and CDR2 SYGVKD. V was pared by 0 bases and J by 4 bases, with 10 bases between. CDR3 length: 15 amino acids. The CDR3 DNA reads as TGTGCCATCAGTGAGTCTGGGGGATCGGGAAACACCATATATTTT. Protein product: CAISESGGSGNTIYF.

The CDR3 DNA is TGTGCCATGAACACAGGGGGTTACTATGGCTACACCTTC. Translating gives CAMNTGGYYGYTF. The chain carries TRBV28 and TRBJ1-2, with TRBD1 identical over 8 bases. The V segment lost 10 bases and the J segment 3 bases; nucleotides outside the gene matches: 7. The CDR3 extends over 13 amino acids. The germline gives CDR1 MDHEN, CDR2 SYDVKM.

The chain uses TRBV2 and TRBJ2-2; D might be TRBD1 (6 bases). CDR3 length: 15 residues. Trimming pared 8 bases from V and 3 bases from J, leaving 16 bases between. Germline CDR1 reads SNHLY; CDR2 reads FYNNEI. The CDR3, as DNA: TGTGCCAGCGCCCTCGGGACACCAGACACCGGGGAGCTGTTTTTT. Protein sequence: CASALGTPDTGELFF.

CDR3 bases: TGTGCCAGCAGCTTAACTACTAGCGGGAGTGGGCCGATTACGCAGTATTTT. This codes for CASSLTTSGSGPITQYF. The chain has TRBV11-2 and TRBJ2-3, with 11 nucleotides matching TRBD2. The CDR3 contains 17 residues. In germline, CDR1 is SGHAT, CDR2 FQNNGV. V lost 2 bases to trimming and J lost 8 bases; unmatched junction nucleotides: 12. Filled out from reference TRBV11-2 and TRBJ2-3, the complete variable domain reads EAGVAQSPRYKIIEKRQSVAFWCNPISGHATLYWYQQILGQGPKLLIQFQNNGVVDDSQLPKDRFSAERLKGVDSTLKIQPAKLEDSAVYLCASSLTTSGSGPITQYFGPGTRLTVL.

The gene calls are TRBV7-9 and TRBJ1-3; D remains ambiguous. Trimming took 0 bases from V and 0 from J, leaving 6 bases between them. Germline lookup yields CDR1 SEHNR and CDR2 FQNEAQ (reference sequence). The CDR3 runs 15 residues. This CDR3 is CASSLAWASGNTIYF. DNA of the CDR3: TGTGCCAGCAGCTTAGCCTGGGCCTCTGGAAACACCATATATTTT.

The J gene is TRBJ1-1, the V gene TRBV6-6, with 8 bases that match TRBD1. Unmatched junction bases numbered 15, after V lost 7 bases and J lost 5 bases. This CDR3 has 16 residues. Germline CDR1 reads MNHNY; CDR2 reads SVGAGI (reference sequence). The CDR3 region is CASTTGGAARRTEAFF. CDR3 nucleotides: TGTGCCAGCACCACAGGGGGGGCGGCGCGGAGGACTGAAGCTTTCTTT.

The rearrangement links TRBV7-9 to TRBJ2-7, with TRBD1 matching 10 bases. Germline V gives CDR1 SEHNR, CDR2 FQNEAQ (reference sequence). The CDR3 covers 14 residues. V was pared by 5 bases and J by 9 bases, with 10 bases of the junction left unmatched. CDR3 loop: CASSEGQGQSWQYF. For the CDR3, the DNA is TGTGCCAGCAGCGAGGGACAGGGGCAATCGTGGCAGTACTTC.

V is TRBV28 and J is TRBJ2-3; D is perhaps TRBD1 or TRBD2 (5 bases each). Trimming left V 3 bases short and J 2 bases short, with 21 bases between. CDR1 and CDR2 (germline): MDHEN, SYDVKM. The CDR3 length is 18 residues. CDR3 sequence reads: CASSFAGTKTSITDTQYF. The CDR3 region has the DNA TGTGCCAGCAGTTTTGCCGGGACCAAAACCTCCATCACAGATACGCAGTATTTT.

This sequence joins TRBV28 and TRBJ2-4; TRBD2 matches at 7 bases. There are 12 residues in the CDR3. Germline values: CDR1 MDHEN, CDR2 SYDVKM. V gave up 1 base and J gave up 13 bases; unmatched junction bases: 4. CDR3 in amino acids: CASSLLRGRQYF. As DNA, the CDR3 is TGTGCCAGCAGTTTATTGCGGGGGAGGCAGTACTTC.

This rearrangement joins TRBV29-1 to TRBJ2-3, with D perhaps matching TRBD1 (5 bases). The length of the CDR3 is 12 residues. Trimming pared 6 bases from V and 3 bases from J, leaving 10 bases between. Germline V CDR1 and CDR2: SQVTM, ANQGSEA. The chain's CDR3 is CSVYAGTDTQYF. The CDR3 region has the DNA TGCAGCGTGTATGCAGGGACAGATACGCAGTATTTT.

The V and J genes are TRBV5-1 and TRBJ2-3, with D tentatively TRBD2 (6 bases). Between the trimmed V and J ends, which lost 5 bases and 2 bases, there was a span of 12 bases. The CDR3 covers 14 residues. Germline V gene sequence: CDR1 SGHRS, CDR2 YFSETQ. The CDR3 here is CASRFSGNTDTQYF. In nucleotides, the CDR3 is TGCGCCAGCAGGTTTAGCGGTAACACAGATACGCAGTATTTT.

This clone was seen a handful of times. The rearrangement uses TRBV7-9 and TRBJ2-6; D is perhaps TRBD2 (5 bases). V was pared by 5 bases and J by 1 base, with 9 bases between. CDR3 length: 15 amino acids. Germline CDR1 reads SEHNR; CDR2 reads FQNEAQ (reference sequence). CDR3 coding DNA: TGTGCCAGCAGCCTGAGGGTGTCTGGGGCCAACGTCCTGACTTTC. Translating it yields CASSLRVSGANVLTF.

The genes are TRBV19 and TRBJ1-5, with TRBD1 identical over 10 bases. V gave up 4 bases and J gave up 4 bases; unmatched junction bases: 4. The CDR3 contains 15 residues. CDR1 is LNHDA and CDR2 is SQIVND in the germline V gene (reference sequence). The CDR3 here is CASSTVGQGNQPQHF. The CDR3 nucleotides read TGTGCCAGTAGTACCGTGGGACAGGGGAATCAGCCCCAGCATTTT.

V is TRBV6-6 and J is TRBJ1-5; D ambiguous. This CDR3 is built from 14 residues. Germline V CDR1 and CDR2: MNHNY, SVGAGI (reference sequence). With 2 bases removed from V and 1 base from J, the gap between germline ends came to 6 bases. CDR3 coding DNA: TGTGCCAGCAGTTACATCGGCAGCAATCAGCCCCAGCATTTT. It specifies CASSYIGSNQPQHF.

V usage is TRBV19 and J usage is TRBJ1-4; D unclear. CDR1 is LNHDA and CDR2 is SQIVND in the germline V gene (reference sequence). Between the trimmed V and J ends, which lost 5 bases and 3 bases, there was a span of 10 bases. The CDR3 contains 14 residues. CDR3 in DNA: TGTGCCAGTAGTCTGCGTGGGGCTAATGAAAAACTGTTTTTT. It codes for CASSLRGANEKLFF.

The V gene is TRBV9, the J gene TRBJ1-3; the D is unclear. The CDR3 extends over 14 amino acids. Germline V CDR1 and CDR2: SGDLS, YYNGEE. V was shortened by 4 bases and J by 0 bases, with 8 bases between the two germline ends. The CDR3 region is CASSLESSGNTIYF. CDR3 nucleotides: TGTGCCAGCAGCCTGGAGAGCTCTGGAAACACCATATATTTT.

This rearrangement joins TRBV6-6 to TRBJ1-5; no firm D call. CDR1 is MNHNY, CDR2 SVGAGI, per germline (reference sequence). The CDR3 loop spans 13 amino acids. V gave up 6 bases and J gave up 4 bases, with 10 bases separating them. DNA for the CDR3: TGTGCCAGCAGGAGATCAGAGAATCAGCCCCAGCATTTT. Protein sequence: CASRRSENQPQHF.

This sequence joins TRBV5-1 and TRBJ2-7, with a tentative D call TRBD2 (5 bases). Germline CDR1 SGHRS, CDR2 YFSETQ. This CDR3 region has 15 residues. The germline V and J ends were trimmed by 0 bases and 3 bases, with 13 bases remaining between them. The CDR3, as DNA: TGCGCCAGCAGCTTGGGTGTTGTGGGAGTCTACGAGCAGTACTTC. Translation: CASSLGVVGVYEQYF. Together with reference TRBV5-1 and TRBJ2-7, the CDR3 gives the full variable domain: KAGVTQTPRYLIKTRGQQVTLSCSPISGHRSVSWYQQTPGQGLQFLFEYFSETQRNKGNFPGRFSGRQFSNSRSEMNVSTLELGDSALYLCASSLGVVGVYEQYFGPGTRLTVT.

This clone appeared a few times. V gene TRBV9 combines with J gene TRBJ1-5, with 12 bases that match TRBD1. CDR3 length: 17 amino acids. Trimming at V came to 3 bases and at J to 0 bases, leaving 4 bases not matched to a gene. CDR1 SGDLS and CDR2 YYNGEE come from the germline V gene. This CDR3 reads CASSAGQGAISNQPQHF. The CDR3 bases are TGTGCCAGCAGCGCGGGACAGGGGGCAATTAGCAATCAGCCCCAGCATTTT.

This CDR3 reads CASSLGRVLLEHNEQFF. The CDR3 DNA reads as TGTGCCAGCAGCTTAGGACGCGTATTACTAGAACACAATGAGCAGTTCTTC. J is TRBJ2-1 and V is TRBV7-2, with a weak D call TRBD2 (5 bases). The CDR3 consists of 17 residues. Looked up from germline, CDR1 is SGHTA and CDR2 is FQGNSA. Trimming removed 1 base from V and 5 bases from J, with 18 bases in between.

This chain joins TRBV28 and TRBJ1-5; TRBD1 is a possible D gene (5 bases). The CDR3 length is 14 residues. Trimming took 6 bases from V and 1 from J, leaving 10 bases between them. Germline values: CDR1 MDHEN, CDR2 SYDVKM. In DNA, the CDR3 is TGTGCCAGCAGGCCCGGGACCAGCAATCAGCCCCAGCATTTT. It codes for CASRPGTSNQPQHF. The full variable domain, with the rest looked up from reference TRBV28 and TRBJ1-5, is DVKVTQSSRYLVKRTGEKVFLECVQDMDHENMFWYRQDPGLGLRLIYFSYDVKMKEKGDIPEGYSVSREKKERFSLILESASTNQTSMYLCASRPGTSNQPQHFGDGTRLSIL.

The rearrangement joins TRBV7-9 to TRBJ2-7; D unclear. This CDR3 spans 13 amino acids. Germline loops: CDR1 SEHNR, CDR2 FQNEAQ (reference sequence). With 5 bases removed from V and 0 bases from J, the gap between germline ends came to 8 bases. The CDR3 reads CASSPTASYEQYF. The CDR3 coding sequence is TGTGCCAGCAGCCCGACGGCCTCCTACGAGCAGTACTTC.